This T cell receptor beta chain was identified during a study of T cell responses to AZD1222 COVID-19 vaccine. Study-level results: Only a handful of AZD1222 recipients were seropositive at baseline. Clonal diversity may have been underestimated, and the donors were mostly white British, with more females than males. With dominance at 160-218 and 743-854, vaccine-associated CD4 TCRs spanned spike. Targeting of unmutated variant regions was reportedly seen in nearly half of spike-specific TCRs.

The CDR3 spans 13 residues. V was shortened by 4 bases and J by 1 base, with 7 bases between the two germline ends. Germline values: CDR1 SGHVS, CDR2 FNYEAQ. Measured with immunoSEQ multiplex PCR; TCRdb has only the in-frame clones, and not every one. Among 110,000 to 150,000 clones, about 92% were seen once, and the ten largest hold more than 8.5%. On this clone: Its matching antigen is unknown.

Sequencing used peripheral blood, obtained on day 0 of AZD1222 vaccination. The gene calls are TRBV7-6 and TRBJ2-5; D ambiguous. The sequence came from an adult in good health. The CDR3 nucleotides read TGTGCCAGCAGCTCACCTCTCCAAGAGACCCAGTACTTC. It encodes CASSSPLQETQYF.